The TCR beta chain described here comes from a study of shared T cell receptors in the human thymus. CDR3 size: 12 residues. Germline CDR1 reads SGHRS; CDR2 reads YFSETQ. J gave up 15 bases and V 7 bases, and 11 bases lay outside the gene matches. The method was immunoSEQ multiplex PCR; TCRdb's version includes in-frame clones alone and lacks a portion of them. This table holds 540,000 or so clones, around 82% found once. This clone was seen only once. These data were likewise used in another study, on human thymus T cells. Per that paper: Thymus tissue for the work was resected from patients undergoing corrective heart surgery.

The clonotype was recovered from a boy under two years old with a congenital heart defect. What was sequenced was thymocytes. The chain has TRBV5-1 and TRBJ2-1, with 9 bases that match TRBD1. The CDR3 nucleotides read TGCGCCAGCTCCAGTTCTCGGGACAGGGCGTTCTTC. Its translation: CASSSSRDRAFF.